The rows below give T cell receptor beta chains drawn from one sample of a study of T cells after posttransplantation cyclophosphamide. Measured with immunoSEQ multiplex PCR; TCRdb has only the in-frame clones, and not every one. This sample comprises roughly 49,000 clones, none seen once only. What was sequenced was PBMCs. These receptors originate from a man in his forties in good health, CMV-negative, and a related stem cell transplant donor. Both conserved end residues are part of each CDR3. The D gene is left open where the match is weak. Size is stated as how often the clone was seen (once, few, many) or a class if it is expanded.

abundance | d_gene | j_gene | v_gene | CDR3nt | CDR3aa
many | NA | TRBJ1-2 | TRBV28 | TGTGCCAGCTCCGGGACTCCAGCTAACTATGGCTACACCTTC | CASSGTPANYGYTF
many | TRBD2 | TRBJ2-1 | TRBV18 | TGTGCCAGCTCACAGGGACTAGCGGGAGTAAACAATGAGCAGTTCTTC | CASSQGLAGVNNEQFF
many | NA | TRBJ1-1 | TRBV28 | TGTGCCAGCAGTTTTATGAACACTGAAGCTTTCTTT | CASSFMNTEAFF
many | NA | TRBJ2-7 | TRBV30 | TGTGCCTGGAGTACCCCGCCGGGGAGGTCCTACGAGCAGTACTTC | CAWSTPPGRSYEQYF
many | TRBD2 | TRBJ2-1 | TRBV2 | TGTGCCAGCAGTGAAGTGGGCGGGAGACAGCACAATGAGCAGTTCTTC | CASSEVGGRQHNEQFF
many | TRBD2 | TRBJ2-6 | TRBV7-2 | TGTGCCAGCAGCGGGCCGGGGGGGCCCGGGGCCAACGTCCTGACTTTC | CASSGPGGPGANVLTF
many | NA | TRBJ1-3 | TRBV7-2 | TGTGCCAGCAGCCCGTACCCCATAGAGTACTCTGGAAACACCATATATTTT | CASSPYPIEYSGNTIYF
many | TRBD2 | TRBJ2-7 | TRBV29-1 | TGCAGCGTTACTAGCGGGAGGGCCTACGAGCAGTACTTC | CSVTSGRAYEQYF
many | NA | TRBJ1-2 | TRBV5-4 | TGTGCCAGCAGCTTGGCCGGCGGGGCGCTTAACTATGGCTACACCTTC | CASSLAGGALNYGYTF
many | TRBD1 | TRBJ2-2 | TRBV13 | TGTGCCAGCAGCTTAATGGACAGGGTCGGCACCGGGGAGCTGTTTTTT | CASSLMDRVGTGELFF
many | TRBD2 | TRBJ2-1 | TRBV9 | TGTGCCAGCAGCTCTCGACTAGCGGGAGGGATAGGTGAGCAGTTCTTC | CASSSRLAGGIGEQFF
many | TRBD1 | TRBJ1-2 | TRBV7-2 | TGTGCCAGCAGATGGGCAGGGGGACAAGGCTATGGCTACACCTTC | CASRWAGGQGYGYTF
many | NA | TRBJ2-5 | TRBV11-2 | TGTGCCAGCAGCTACTCTAGATTGGAGACCCAGTACTTC | CASSYSRLETQYF
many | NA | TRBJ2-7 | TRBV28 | TGTGCCAGCAGTTTATTGGGGCAAGCCTCCTACGAGCAGTACTTC | CASSLLGQASYEQYF
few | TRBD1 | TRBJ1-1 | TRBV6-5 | TGTGCCATCGGGACAGGGTCGAACACTGAAGCTTTCTTT | CAIGTGSNTEAFF
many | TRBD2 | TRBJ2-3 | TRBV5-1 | TGCGCCAGCAGCCAGGGGACTAGCGCAGATACGCAGTATTTT | CASSQGTSADTQYF
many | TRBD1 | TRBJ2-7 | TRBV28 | TGTGCCAGCACCGCGGGACAGGGAGATTACGAGCAGTACTTC | CASTAGQGDYEQYF
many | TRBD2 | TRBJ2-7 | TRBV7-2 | TGTGCCAGCAGCTTAGGACTAGCGGGAGCTTTGGATGGTGCCTACGAGCAGTACTTC | CASSLGLAGALDGAYEQYF
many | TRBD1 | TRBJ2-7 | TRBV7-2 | TGTGCCAGCAACCGACAGGGGGAAATAACCTACGAGCAGTACTTC | CASNRQGEITYEQYF
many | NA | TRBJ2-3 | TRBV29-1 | TGCAGCGTTGTCGGGGTAGGAGATACGCAGTATTTT | CSVVGVGDTQYF
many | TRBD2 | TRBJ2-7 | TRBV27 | TGTGCCAGCAGTTCTATAACTAGCGGGGTTTTGGAGCAGTACTTC | CASSSITSGVLEQYF
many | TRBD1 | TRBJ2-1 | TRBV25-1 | TGTGCCAGCAGTCCTACAGGGGGCTTATACAATGAGCAGTTCTTC | CASSPTGGLYNEQFF
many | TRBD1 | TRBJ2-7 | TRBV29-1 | TGCAGCGTATCGACAGGGAACTACGAGCAGTACTTC | CSVSTGNYEQYF
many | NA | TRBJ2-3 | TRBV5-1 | TGCGCCAGCAGCCTGGGGTTAGACTCAAACACAGATACGCAGTATTTT | CASSLGLDSNTDTQYF
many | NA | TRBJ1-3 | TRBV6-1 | TGTGCCAGCAGTGGAGGTATCTGGCAGGGGAAAGGAAACACCATATATTTT | CASSGGIWQGKGNTIYF
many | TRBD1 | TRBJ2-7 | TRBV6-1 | TGTGCCAGCAGTGGACGGGACAGGGCCTACGAGCAGTACTTC | CASSGRDRAYEQYF
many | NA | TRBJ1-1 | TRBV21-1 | TGTGCCAGCAGCAAATCTTACCCGGGACAGCAAAACACTGAAGCTTTCTTT | CASSKSYPGQQNTEAFF
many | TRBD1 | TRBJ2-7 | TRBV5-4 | TGTGCCAGCAGCTTTGACAGGGGAAACGAGCAGTACTTC | CASSFDRGNEQYF
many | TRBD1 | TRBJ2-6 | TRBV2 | TGTGCCAGCAGCAGGACAGGGAGGACTGGGGCCAACGTCCTGACTTTC | CASSRTGRTGANVLTF
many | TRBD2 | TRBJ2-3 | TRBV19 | TGTGCCAGTAGTACTACGGGACTACCGGCGGGAGATACGCAGTATTTT | CASSTTGLPAGDTQYF
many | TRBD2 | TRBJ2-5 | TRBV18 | TGTGCCAGCTCACCACCTAGCGGGAGGCCAGGGGAGACCCAGTACTTC | CASSPPSGRPGETQYF
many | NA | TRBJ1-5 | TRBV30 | TGTGCCTGGAGTGTAGAGGGTGAGCAGCCCCAGCATTTT | CAWSVEGEQPQHF
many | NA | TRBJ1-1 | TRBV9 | TGTGCCAGCAGCGTAGCTGGCCCGGAGGGCACTGAAGCTTTCTTT | CASSVAGPEGTEAFF
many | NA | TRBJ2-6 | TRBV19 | TGTGCCAGTAGTAGAGGGTCTGGGGCCAACGTCCTGACTTTC | CASSRGSGANVLTF
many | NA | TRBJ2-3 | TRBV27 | TGTGCCAGCAGTTCACAGGGTGTGGATACGCAGTATTTT | CASSSQGVDTQYF
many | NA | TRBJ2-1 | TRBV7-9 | TGTGCCAGCAGCTTAGAAGCGGAGACCTACAATGAGCAGTTCTTC | CASSLEAETYNEQFF
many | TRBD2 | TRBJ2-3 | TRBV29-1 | TGCAGCAGCCCCGAGCGGGAGGGCACAGATACGCAGTATTTT | CSSPEREGTDTQYF
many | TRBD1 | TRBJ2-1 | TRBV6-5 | TGTGCCAGCAGACCGGGACAGAACCCTCATGAGCAGTTCTTC | CASRPGQNPHEQFF
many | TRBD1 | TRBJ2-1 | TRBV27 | TGTGCCAGCAGCCACAGGGGGCCTAGCTTCCATGAGCAGTTCTTC | CASSHRGPSFHEQFF
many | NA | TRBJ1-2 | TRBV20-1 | TGCAGTGCTAGACCAGGGGTTGGCTACACCTTC | CSARPGVGYTF
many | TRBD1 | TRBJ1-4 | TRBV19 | TGTGCCAGTTCCGGGACAGTAAACGAAAAACTGTTTTTT | CASSGTVNEKLFF
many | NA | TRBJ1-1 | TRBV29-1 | TGCAGCCTAGAACACGGCATGAACACTGAAGCTTTCTTT | CSLEHGMNTEAFF
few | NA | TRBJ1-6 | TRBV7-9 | TGTGCCAGCAGCTCGACTGGACAGACCGGTAATTCACCCCTCCACTTT | CASSSTGQTGNSPLHF
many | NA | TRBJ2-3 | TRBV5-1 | TGCGCCAGCAGCCCCGGGACTGGGGATTTGCAGTATTTT | CASSPGTGDLQYF
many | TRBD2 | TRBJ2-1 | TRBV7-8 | TGTGCCAGCAGCTTAGATGTCGGACTAGCTCATGGTGAGCAGTTCTTC | CASSLDVGLAHGEQFF
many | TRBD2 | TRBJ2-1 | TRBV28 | TGTGCCAGCAGCAGACTAGCGGGGGAGCAGTTCTTC | CASSRLAGEQFF
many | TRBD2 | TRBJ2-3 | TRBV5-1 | TGCGCCAGCAGCTTGGAAGGACTAGCGGGAGGTACAGATACGCAGTATTTT | CASSLEGLAGGTDTQYF
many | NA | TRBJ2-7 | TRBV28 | TGTGCCAGCAGACGGACAGCGAACTACGAGCAGTACTTC | CASRRTANYEQYF
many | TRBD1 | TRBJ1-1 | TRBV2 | TGTGCCACCGGGGAGACAGGGGAGAGGAACACTGAAGCTTTCTTT | CATGETGERNTEAFF